Below are 9 T cell receptor beta chains sequenced from a single sample in a study of early T cells in non-severe SARS-CoV-2 infection. TCRdb re-analysed the 5' RACE reads in MiXCR, keeping a single row per CDR3 protein. In the table there are tens of thousands of distinct CDR3 sequences, around 14% of which are singletons. Sequences were obtained from whole blood. These TCRs come from an adult who was a healthcare worker with PCR-confirmed SARS-CoV-2 infection or an uninfected control (not recorded which).

Many counts were recorded for this clonotype. V usage is TRBV6-6 and J usage is TRBJ2-3, with 9 bases fitting TRBD2. The germline V gene has CDR1 MNHNY and CDR2 SVGAGI (reference sequence). There are 14 residues in the CDR3. With V trimmed by 6 bases and J by 1 base, 2 bases remained unmatched. The CDR3 DNA reads as TGTGCCAGCAGAATAGCGGGGGGCACAGATACGCAGTATTTT. Translation gives CASRIAGGTDTQYF.

This clonotype has just a few counts. This rearrangement joins TRBV11-2 to TRBJ1-2; 9 nucleotides line up with TRBD1. The CDR3 runs 15 residues. V was pared by 4 bases and J by 4 bases, with 7 bases of the junction left unmatched. Germline V gene sequence: CDR1 SGHAT, CDR2 FQNNGV. The CDR3 spells CASSSRTGDFYGYTF. The CDR3, as DNA: TGTGCCAGCAGCTCCCGGACAGGGGACTTCTATGGCTACACCTTC. The variable domain in full, completed from reference TRBV11-2 and TRBJ1-2, reads EAGVAQSPRYKIIEKRQSVAFWCNPISGHATLYWYQQILGQGPKLLIQFQNNGVVDDSQLPKDRFSAERLKGVDSTLKIQPAKLEDSAVYLCASSSRTGDFYGYTFGSGTRLTVV.

The V and J genes are TRBV27 and TRBJ2-5, with 10 bases lining up with TRBD1. Losses at the gene ends were 5 bases for V and 6 bases for J; bases not matched to a gene: 12. Germline loops: CDR1 MNHEY, CDR2 SMNVEV (reference sequence). The CDR3 consists of 16 residues. CDR3 DNA sequence: TGTGCCAGCAGTCCTGGGGCGACAGGGGGCTGGAAGACCCAGTACTTC. It is translated as CASSPGATGGWKTQYF.

The chain has TRBV5-1 and TRBJ1-2; D not certain. The CDR3 consists of 13 residues. Germline V gene sequence: CDR1 SGHRS, CDR2 YFSETQ. V lost 0 bases and J lost 4, with 7 bases in between. The CDR3 protein is CASSLERIYGYTF. CDR3 DNA: TGCGCCAGCAGCTTGGAGCGGATCTATGGCTACACCTTC. Using reference TRBV5-1 and TRBJ1-2 for the parts outside the CDR3, the full variable domain is KAGVTQTPRYLIKTRGQQVTLSCSPISGHRSVSWYQQTPGQGLQFLFEYFSETQRNKGNFPGRFSGRQFSNSRSEMNVSTLELGDSALYLCASSLERIYGYTFGSGTRLTVV.

This clonotype was counted between two and nine times. CDR3 loop: CASSGASTDTQYF. CDR3 nucleotides: TGTGCCAGCAGCGGCGCTAGCACAGATACGCAGTATTTT. V gene TRBV9 combines with J gene TRBJ2-3; D gene ambiguous. V lost 3 bases to trimming and J lost 0 bases, with 5 bases between them. The germline CDR1 and CDR2 sequences are SGDLS and YYNGEE. There are 13 residues in the CDR3.

The rearrangement uses TRBV29-1 and TRBJ2-1; 8 bases map to TRBD1. V was pared by 6 bases and J by 4 bases, with 8 bases of the junction left unmatched. The CDR3 has 14 residues. Germline V gene data show CDR1 as SQVTM and CDR2 as ANQGSEA. The CDR3 is CSVDGTGAYNEQFF. DNA of the CDR3: TGCAGCGTCGACGGGACAGGAGCATACAATGAGCAGTTCTTC.

This clonotype was observed a single time. V and J are TRBV20-1 and TRBJ1-1, with D possibly matching TRBD1 (5 bases). The CDR3 loop spans 13 amino acids. Per the germline V gene, CDR1 is DFQATT and CDR2 is SNEGSKA (reference sequence). Trimming cost V 6 bases and J 4 bases, with 15 bases left between them. CDR3 in DNA: TGCAGTGCGCTCCGCGGGGGGGGCACTGAAGCTTTCTTT. Translation: CSALRGGGTEAFF.

The chain couples TRBV28 to TRBJ1-6, with 9 nucleotides matching TRBD1. CDR3 length equals 14 residues. Germline lookup yields CDR1 MDHEN and CDR2 SYDVKM. V shed 2 bases, J shed 9 bases, and the junction held 2 bases outside the gene matches. CDR3 sequence reads: CASSLTGGISPLHF. CDR3 sequence (DNA): TGTGCCAGCAGTTTAACAGGGGGCATTTCACCCCTCCACTTT.

This clonotype has only a few counts. The chain uses TRBV3-1 and TRBJ1-1; maybe TRBD1 (5 bases). The CDR3 runs 14 residues. Germline CDR1 and CDR2: LGHDT and YNNKEL (reference sequence). V shed 2 bases and J shed 12 bases, with 19 bases lying between them. CDR3 nucleotides: TGTGCCAGCAGCCAAAGACAGCAAGGAGCTCAAACTTTCTTT. Protein: CASSQRQQGAQTFF.